This TCR beta chain stems from a study of cytomegalovirus exposure and HLA in healthy donors. Overall study results and limits: Several top significant clusters appeared, in a later analysis, to be linked to common viral pathogens.

Concerning this clone itself: Its specificity is not known.

Both 60 Vbeta primers and 13 Jbeta primers went into the PCR. Clones were sequenced by immunoSEQ multiplex PCR, and TCRdb holds only the in-frame ones, with some missing. The repertoire has 150,000 to 170,000 clones, roughly three quarters of them found once; the top ten carry roughly 7.7%. Per the germline V gene, CDR1 is SEHNR and CDR2 is FQNEAQ (reference sequence). This CDR3 comprises 14 residues. Trimming removed 3 bases from V and 4 bases from J, with 11 bases in between. The sample comprised PBMCs. The rearrangement links TRBV7-9 to TRBJ2-3; D unresolved. This sequence originates from a man aged 30 to 39 in good health and CMV-seropositive. CDR3 sequence: CASSFSSQADTQYF. The CDR3 bases are TGTGCCAGCAGCTTCAGTTCCCAGGCAGATACGCAGTATTTT. Filled out from reference TRBV7-9 and TRBJ2-3, the complete variable domain reads DTGVSQNPRHKITKRGQNVTFRCDPISEHNRLYWYRQTLGQGPEFLTYFQNEAQLEKSRLLSDRFSAERPKGSFSTLEIQRTEQGDSAMYLCASSFSSQADTQYFGPGTRLTVL.